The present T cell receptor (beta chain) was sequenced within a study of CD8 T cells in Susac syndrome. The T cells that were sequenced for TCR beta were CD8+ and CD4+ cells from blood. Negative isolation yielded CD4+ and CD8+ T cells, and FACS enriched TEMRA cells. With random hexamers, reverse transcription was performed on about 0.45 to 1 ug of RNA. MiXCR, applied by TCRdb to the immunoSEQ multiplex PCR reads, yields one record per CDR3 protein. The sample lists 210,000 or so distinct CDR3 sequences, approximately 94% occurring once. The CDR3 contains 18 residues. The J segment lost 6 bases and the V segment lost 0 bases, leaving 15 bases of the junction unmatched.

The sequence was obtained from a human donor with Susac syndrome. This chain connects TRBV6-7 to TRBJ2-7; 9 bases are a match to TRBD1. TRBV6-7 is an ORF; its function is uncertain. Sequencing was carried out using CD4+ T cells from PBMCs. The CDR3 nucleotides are TGTGCCAGCAGTTACTCGTGTTCGGGACAGGGTTTGGAATGCGAGCAGTACTTC. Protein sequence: CASSYSCSGQGLECEQYF.